One sample yielded the 8 T cell receptor beta chains listed below, sequenced in a study of OX40 agonist ivuxolimab in advanced cancers. Using immunoSEQ multiplex PCR, the repertoire was profiled, and TCRdb retains in-frame clones only, with some absent. The sample yields roughly 60,000 clones, more than 75% seen once. Sample: CD4+ or CD8+ T cells sorted from blood, taken in a trial of the OX40 agonist ivuxolimab. The receptors originated from an adult with an advanced solid tumor such as melanoma, head and neck, liver or kidney cancer.

The chain couples TRBV19 to TRBJ2-1; a possible D gene is TRBD2 (5 bases). The CDR3 is made up of 15 amino acids. CDR1 and CDR2 (germline): LNHDA, SQIVND (reference sequence). Trimming pared 5 bases from V and 10 bases from J, leaving 21 bases between. In DNA form, the CDR3 reads TGTGCCAGTAGTGCCCCCGAAAGATGGGGAGAGGAGCAGTTCTTC. Translated: CASSAPERWGEEQFF.

The rearrangement links TRBV7-9 to TRBJ2-1; D uncertain. Per germline, CDR1 SEHNR and CDR2 FQNEAQ (reference sequence). V gave up 4 bases and J gave up 3 bases, with 13 bases separating them. The CDR3 is 15 amino acids. The CDR3 reads CASSSPTKVYNEQFF. The CDR3 DNA is TGTGCCAGCAGCTCACCCACGAAGGTCTACAATGAGCAGTTCTTC.

The chain recombines TRBV27 with TRBJ1-2, with D uncertain. Germline V gene lookup returns CDR1 MNHEY and CDR2 SMNVEV (reference sequence). Trimming cost V 3 bases and J 4 bases, with 15 bases left between them. There are 15 residues in the CDR3. CDR3 sequence (DNA): TGTGCCAGCAGTTTTGTAGGAGCAGCCACCTATGGCTACACCTTC. It yields the protein CASSFVGAATYGYTF.

The chain employs TRBV10-3 and TRBJ2-2, with 8 bases fitting TRBD2. V lost 6 bases and J lost 3; bases outside the gene matches: 9. Germline CDR1 reads ENHRY; CDR2 reads SYGVKD. The CDR3 has 16 amino acids. The CDR3 region is CAISPSAGVDTGELFF. For the CDR3, the DNA is TGTGCCATCAGCCCTTCAGCGGGAGTCGACACCGGGGAGCTGTTTTTT.

The rearrangement joins TRBV28 to TRBJ1-1, with D possibly being TRBD1 (5 bases). V lost 6 bases and J 4 bases, leaving 12 bases between the germline ends. Germline V CDR1 and CDR2: MDHEN, SYDVKM. The CDR3 totals 13 residues. CDR3 residues: CASRGGSGTEAFF. The CDR3 DNA follows: TGTGCCAGCAGGGGGGGTAGTGGCACTGAAGCTTTCTTT.

This clone was counted a single time. V is TRBV28 and J is TRBJ1-2; 7 nucleotides match TRBD1. The CDR3 is 14 amino acids. CDR1 MDHEN and CDR2 SYDVKM come from the germline V gene. Trimming at V came to 2 bases and at J to 4 bases, leaving 4 bases not matched to a gene. The CDR3 here is CASSLDRVGYGYTF. CDR3 coding DNA: TGTGCCAGCAGTTTAGACAGGGTAGGCTATGGCTACACCTTC.

The J gene is TRBJ1-6, the V gene TRBV28, with D possibly being TRBD1 (5 bases). The CDR3 length is 16 residues. Trimming pared 1 base from V and 10 bases from J, leaving 17 bases between. The germline V gene encodes CDR1 MDHEN and CDR2 SYDVKM. In nucleotides, the CDR3 is TGTGCCAGCAGTTTATATCCAGGGTCGGTAACGTCACCCCTCCACTTT. Translated, it gives CASSLYPGSVTSPLHF.

The rearrangement uses TRBV9 and TRBJ2-7; D is possibly TRBD2 (5 bases). This CDR3 has 16 amino acids. In germline, CDR1 is SGDLS, CDR2 YYNGEE. Trimming stripped 4 bases from V and 5 bases from J, with 22 bases between. CDR3 sequence: CASSPAPDGLPHEQYF. The CDR3 DNA is TGTGCCAGCAGCCCCGCCCCCGACGGACTGCCCCACGAGCAGTACTTC. The full variable domain, its missing parts supplied by reference TRBV9 and TRBJ2-7, is DSGVTQTPKHLITATGQRVTLRCSPRSGDLSVYWYQQSLDQGLQFLIQYYNGEERAKGNILERFSAQQFPDLHSELNLSSLELGDSALYFCASSPAPDGLPHEQYFGPGTRLTVT.